The present T cell receptor (beta chain) was sequenced within a study of blood T cells in healthy people across ages. Healthy Caucasian individuals from Russia aged about 6 to 90 served as donors. Points from the study as a whole: Diversity figures derived from one million T cells were judged to underestimate the true value. Versus aged donors, long-lived donors had higher diversity and more naive CD4+ cells.

For the second PCR, which ran for roughly 7 to 11 cycles, a sample-barcoded 5' primer and a J-beta primer mix were used. With 12 random nucleotides, a template-switch adaptor tagged each individual cDNA molecule. TCRdb independently ran MiXCR on the 5' RACE reads; one entry per CDR3 protein. The sample has around 1.1 million distinct CDR3 sequences, about two fifths seen once. V lost 0 bases, J lost 2 bases, and 16 bases lay in between. In germline, CDR1 is LGHNA, CDR2 YSLEER. The CDR3 has 17 residues. A remark on this clonotype: Its antigen is not known.

V usage is TRBV4-3 and J usage is TRBJ1-2; the D gene is possibly TRBD1 (6 bases). Input material: blood. The source is a young man in good health. The CDR3 reads CASSQDRYRVSNYGYTF. The CDR3 bases are TGCGCCAGCAGCCAAGACCGCTACAGGGTGAGCAACTATGGCTACACCTTC.